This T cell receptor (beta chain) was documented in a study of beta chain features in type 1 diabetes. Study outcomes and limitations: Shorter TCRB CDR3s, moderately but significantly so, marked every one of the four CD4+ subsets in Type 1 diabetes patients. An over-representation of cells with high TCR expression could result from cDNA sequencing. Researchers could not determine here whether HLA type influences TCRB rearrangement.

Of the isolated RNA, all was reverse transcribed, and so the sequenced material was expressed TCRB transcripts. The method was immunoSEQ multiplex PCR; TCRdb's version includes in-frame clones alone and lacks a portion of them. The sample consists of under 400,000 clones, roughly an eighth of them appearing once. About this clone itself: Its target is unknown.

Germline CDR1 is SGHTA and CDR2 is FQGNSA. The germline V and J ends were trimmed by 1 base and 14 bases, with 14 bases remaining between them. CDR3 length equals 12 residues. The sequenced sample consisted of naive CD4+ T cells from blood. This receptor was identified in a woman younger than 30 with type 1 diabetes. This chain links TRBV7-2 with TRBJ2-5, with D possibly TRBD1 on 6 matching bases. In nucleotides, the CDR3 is TGTGCCAGCAGCTTAGATTTTCAGGGGCTTTACTTC. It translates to CASSLDFQGLYF.